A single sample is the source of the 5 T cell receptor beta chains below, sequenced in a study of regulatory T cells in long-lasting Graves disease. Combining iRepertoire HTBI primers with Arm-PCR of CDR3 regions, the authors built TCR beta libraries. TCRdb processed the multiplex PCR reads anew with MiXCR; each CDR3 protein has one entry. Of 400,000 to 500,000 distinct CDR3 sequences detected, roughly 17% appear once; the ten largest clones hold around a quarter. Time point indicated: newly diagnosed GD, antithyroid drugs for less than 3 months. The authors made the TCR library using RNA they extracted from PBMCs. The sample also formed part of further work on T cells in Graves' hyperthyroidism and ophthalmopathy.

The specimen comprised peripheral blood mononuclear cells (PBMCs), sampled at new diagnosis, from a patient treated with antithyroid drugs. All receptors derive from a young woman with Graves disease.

The CDR3 region has the DNA TGTGCCAGCAGTTTAGGTCACACTAGCAATCAGCCCCAGCATTTT. Translating it yields CASSLGHTSNQPQHF. The rearrangement links TRBV12-3 or TRBV12-4 to TRBJ1-5; D call uncertain. The V gene lost 1 base and the J gene lost 0 bases, with 7 bases spanning the gap. The CDR3 is 15 residues long.

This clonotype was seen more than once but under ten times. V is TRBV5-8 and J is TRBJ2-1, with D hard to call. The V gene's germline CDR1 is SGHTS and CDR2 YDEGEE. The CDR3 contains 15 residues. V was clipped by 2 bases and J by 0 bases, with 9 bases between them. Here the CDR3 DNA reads TGTGCCAGCAGCTTTGGAGTTAGCTCCTACAATGAGCAGTTCTTC. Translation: CASSFGVSSYNEQFF.

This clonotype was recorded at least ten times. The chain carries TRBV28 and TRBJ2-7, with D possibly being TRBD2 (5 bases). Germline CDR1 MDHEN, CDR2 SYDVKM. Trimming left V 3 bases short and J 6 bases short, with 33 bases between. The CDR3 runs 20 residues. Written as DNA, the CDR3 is TGTGCCAGCAGTTTGGCCCCCGGGGTGTGGGGAAGTAAGGGAGCCTCCGAGCAGTACTTC. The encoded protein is CASSLAPGVWGSKGASEQYF.

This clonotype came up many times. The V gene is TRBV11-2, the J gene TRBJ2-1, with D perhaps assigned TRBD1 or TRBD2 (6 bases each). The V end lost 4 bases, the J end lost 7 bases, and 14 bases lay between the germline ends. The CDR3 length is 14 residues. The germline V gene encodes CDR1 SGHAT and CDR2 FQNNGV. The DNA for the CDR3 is TGTGCCAGCAGCTACCGACTAGGGACAAATGAGCAGTTCTTC. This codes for CASSYRLGTNEQFF.

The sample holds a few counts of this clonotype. The CDR3 nucleotides read TGTGCCTGGAGGGACAGGGGGAGATCACCCCTCCACTTT. This sequence encodes CAWRDRGRSPLHF. The chain joins TRBV30 to TRBJ1-6, with 10 bases lining up with TRBD1. CDR1 is GTSNPN, CDR2 SVGIG, per germline (reference sequence). This CDR3 is 13 amino acids long. Trimming cost V 3 bases and J 10 bases; bases outside gene matches: 3.